The clone carrying this T cell receptor (beta chain) turned up a few times. As yet, its antigen is unknown. Trimming removed 0 bases from V and 2 bases from J, with 4 bases in between. The germline V gene encodes CDR1 LNHDA and CDR2 SQIVND (reference sequence). The CDR3 totals 13 residues. The sample originates from a study of glioma-infiltrating T cells. The iRepertoire nested amplicon-rescue multiplex PCR amplified TCR alpha and beta CDR3s from RNA. One-step reverse transcription and amplification started from approximately 100-400 ng of tissue mRNA or PBMC total RNA. TCRdb re-called the multiplex PCR reads with MiXCR, one entry per CDR3 protein. This table has about 200,000 distinct CDR3 sequences, more than 30% appearing once. Study results and limitations: Non-neoplastic patients had below-expected tissue-blood divergence, while all gliomas exceeded expectation. Tissue and blood shared very few CDR3 sequences.

V gene TRBV19 combines with J gene TRBJ1-2; no firm D call. Material: glioma tissue, nonneoplastic brain tissue, or PBMCs (not recorded which). This receptor was taken from a human donor with low-grade glioma or glioblastoma, undergoing nonglioma brain surgery, or in good health (not recorded which). The DNA of the CDR3 is TGTGCCAGTAGTATAGACCGAAACTATGGCTACACCTTC. Translating gives CASSIDRNYGYTF.